This TCR beta chain originates from a study of T cell clones after liver transplantation. Study overall: TCRbeta sequencing after a pre-transplant mixed lymphocyte reaction identified graft-donor-reactive clones, later tracked in post-transplant blood.

The table came from immunoSEQ multiplex PCR; TCRdb's copy has only in-frame clones and leaves some out. Here the sample spans 90,000 to 120,000 clones, 75% to 90% being singletons. CDR3 length equals 13 residues. Per germline, CDR1 MNHEY and CDR2 SVGAGI. Trimming cost V 10 bases and J 0 bases, with 13 bases left between them. This clonotype was obtained from a human donor who received a liver transplant. The sample here was CD4+ T cells from blood, taken before liver transplant. The rearrangement uses TRBV6-5 and TRBJ2-7, with D tentatively TRBD1 (6 bases). The CDR3 nucleotides are TGTGCCACTACAGGGCTCAACTCCTACGAGCAGTACTTC. It codes for CATTGLNSYEQYF.